This TCR beta chain was identified in a study of blood T cell repertoires in COVID-19. About the research overall: The samples span acute and convalescent COVID-19 from the United States, Italy and Spain. T cells, B-cell-depleted T cells, or PBMCs supplied cDNA or gDNA.

Per the original methods: How many nucleated cells were present was estimated from reference gene primer amplification. Assay: immunoSEQ multiplex PCR; the TCRdb copy retains only in-frame clones and omits some. That table is the source of V, J and clone size, and D and trimming were worked out from the DNA. The data show about 260,000 clones, with about nine tenths seen just once and less than 1.6% held by the top ten. Germline values: CDR1 SGHAT, CDR2 FQNNGV. The length of the CDR3 is 15 residues. V shed 3 bases, J shed 0 bases, and the junction held 0 bases outside the gene matches. The chain employs TRBV11-2 and TRBJ2-3; 10 bases are a match to TRBD1. This clonotype was obtained from a woman between 40 and 55 years old who had recovered from COVID-19. The sample taken for sequencing was peripheral blood. CDR3 bases: TGTGCCAGCAGCTTGGACAGGGGGAGCACAGATACGCAGTATTTT. Translating gives CASSLDRGSTDTQYF.